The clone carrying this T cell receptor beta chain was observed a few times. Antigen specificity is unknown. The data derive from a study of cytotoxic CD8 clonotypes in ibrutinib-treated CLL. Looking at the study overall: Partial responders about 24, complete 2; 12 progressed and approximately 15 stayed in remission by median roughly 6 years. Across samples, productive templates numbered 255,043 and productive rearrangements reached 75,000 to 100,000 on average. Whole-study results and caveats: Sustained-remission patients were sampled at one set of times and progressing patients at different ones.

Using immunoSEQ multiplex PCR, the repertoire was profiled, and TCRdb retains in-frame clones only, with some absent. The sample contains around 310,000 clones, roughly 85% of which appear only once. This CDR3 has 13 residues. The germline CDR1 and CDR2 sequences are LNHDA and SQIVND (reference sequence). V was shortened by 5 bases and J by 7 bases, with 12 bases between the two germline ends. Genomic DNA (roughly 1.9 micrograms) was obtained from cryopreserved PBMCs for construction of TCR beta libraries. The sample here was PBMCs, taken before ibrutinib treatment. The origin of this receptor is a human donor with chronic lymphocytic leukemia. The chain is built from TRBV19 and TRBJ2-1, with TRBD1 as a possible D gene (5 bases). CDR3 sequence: CASSPRQRNEQFF. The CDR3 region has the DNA TGTGCCAGTAGTCCGAGACAGAGAAATGAGCAGTTCTTC.